This T cell receptor (beta chain) was sequenced for a study of T cells in Graves' hyperthyroidism and ophthalmopathy. Enrolled ophthalmopathy patients presented with a Clinical Activity Score of at least 3, a NOSPECS grade of at least 4, and disease duration under 3 months. Orbital computed tomography, thyroid ultrasound, serum thyroxine and TRAb, and clinical symptoms together informed the diagnoses. This clonotype was counted at least ten times. TCR beta CDR3 regions were amplified from RNA transcripts. First-round RT-PCR targeting the TCR CDR3 was performed with the HTBI primer set. One entry per CDR3 protein results from TCRdb running MiXCR on the multiplex PCR reads. This table holds hundreds of thousands of distinct CDR3 sequences, 24% found once. The TCR was taken from a woman aged 30 to 39 with Graves' ophthalmopathy. The sample was blood.

CDR3 nucleotides: TGTGCCAGCTGGAGGAACACTGAAGCTTTCTTT. It codes for CASWRNTEAFF. This sequence joins TRBV6-5 and TRBJ1-1; D remains ambiguous. CDR1 and CDR2 from the germline V gene are MNHEY and SVGAGI. This CDR3 spans 11 amino acids. With 8 bases removed from V and 1 base from J, the gap between germline ends came to 5 bases.